This TCR beta chain was retrieved from a study of cytomegalovirus exposure and HLA in healthy donors. Study-level findings and limits: The authors listed some 150 TCR beta chains as cytomegalovirus-associated.

PCR amplification relied on 60 Vbeta primers (plus 13 Jbeta primers). Using immunoSEQ multiplex PCR, the repertoire was profiled, and TCRdb retains in-frame clones only, with some absent. This sample's table reports over 100,000 clones. About this clone itself: Antigen: not known.

Germline V gene lookup returns CDR1 SGHDN and CDR2 FVKESK. The CDR3 is 17 residues long. Trimming left V 3 bases short and J 3 bases short, with 18 bases between. The genes are TRBV14 and TRBJ2-1; the D is unclear. This sequence originates from a woman between 40 and 50 years old in good health and CMV-seropositive. Input material: PBMCs. The CDR3 reads CASSQTLLGVGYNEQFF. CDR3 DNA sequence: TGTGCCAGCAGCCAGACTCTGCTTGGCGTAGGCTACAATGAGCAGTTCTTC.